This T cell receptor (beta chain) appears in the sequencing data of a study of T cell changes during pregnancy in multiple sclerosis. Germline loops: CDR1 LNHDA, CDR2 SQIVND (reference sequence). The V segment lost 6 bases and the J segment 4 bases; nucleotides outside the gene matches: 6. The CDR3 is 15 amino acids. This clone was seen only once. The data were produced by immunoSEQ multiplex PCR, yet TCRdb's version contains in-frame clones alone and is incomplete. In the table there are about 40,000 clones, 75% to 95% of which are singletons. This TCR came from a female donor with multiple sclerosis, enrolled in a pregnancy study. The material was CD4+ T cells from peripheral blood mononuclear cells, obtained in the third trimester of pregnancy. This chain links TRBV19 with TRBJ2-6, with 7 bases lining up with TRBD1. The CDR3 DNA is TGTGCCAGTAGCCGACAGGGAACCGGGGCCAACGTCCTGACTTTC. It translates to CASSRQGTGANVLTF. The whole variable domain, filled in from reference TRBV19 and TRBJ2-6, reads DGGITQSPKYLFRKEGQNVTLSCEQNLNHDAMYWYRQDPGQGLRLIYYSQIVNDFQKGDIAEGYSVSREKKESFPLTVTSAQKNPTAFYLCASSRQGTGANVLTFGAGSRLTVL.